A single sample is the source of the 6 T cell receptor beta chains below, sequenced in a study of persistence of HIV-infected CD4 T cells. No antigen is known for these receptors. The libraries were made with immunoSEQ version 4 in survey mode. Using immunoSEQ multiplex PCR, the repertoire was profiled, and TCRdb retains in-frame clones only, with some absent. The sample has around 13,000 clones, less than 75% seen once. Stimulation used about 9.2 ug/mL lysate from CMV-infected fibroblasts. CD4+ T cells upregulating both CD40 ligand and CD69 were sorted as responding cells. Sequencing was performed on CD4+ T cells sorted from PBMCs after roughly 18-hour stimulation, taken from a patient who received antiretroviral therapy. These TCRs come from an adult man with HIV who was CMV-seropositive.

V and J are TRBV5-5 and TRBJ1-1; no reliable D call. CDR1 is SGHKS and CDR2 is YYEKEE in the germline V gene (reference sequence). The V gene lost 1 base and the J gene lost 4 bases, with 11 bases spanning the gap. The CDR3 has 14 amino acids. The CDR3 sequence: CASSLSQRGTEAFF. In DNA, the CDR3 is TGTGCCAGCAGCTTGTCTCAGCGGGGCACTGAAGCTTTCTTT. The whole variable domain, remainder taken from reference TRBV5-5 and TRBJ1-1, is DAGVTQSPTHLIKTRGQQVTLRCSPISGHKSVSWYQQVLGQGPQFIFQYYEKEERGRGNFPDRFSARQFPNYSSELNVNALLLGDSALYLCASSLSQRGTEAFFGQGTRLTVV.

The chain is built from TRBV9 and TRBJ1-2, with 9 nucleotides matching TRBD1. The ends lost 0 bases at V and 4 bases at J; junction bases unmatched: 7. This CDR3 contains 16 residues. Germline lookup yields CDR1 SGDLS and CDR2 YYNGEE. CDR3 residues: CASSVGGTGIIYGYTF. DNA for the CDR3: TGTGCCAGCAGCGTAGGTGGGACAGGGATTATCTATGGCTACACCTTC.

The CDR3 here is CASSYAPGRANEKLFF. CDR3 DNA sequence: TGTGCCAGCAGTTATGCACCGGGACGGGCTAATGAAAAACTGTTTTTT. The chain is built from TRBV28 and TRBJ1-4; the D gene is possibly TRBD1 (5 bases). V lost 4 bases, J lost 3 bases, and 15 bases lay in between. This CDR3 contains 16 residues. Germline V CDR1 and CDR2: MDHEN, SYDVKM.

This chain connects TRBV18 to TRBJ2-7, with a weak D call TRBD1 (6 bases). Germline loops: CDR1 KGHSH, CDR2 LQKENI. V was cut by 5 bases and J by 4 bases, with 12 bases left in between. The CDR3 spans 13 residues. The CDR3 loop reads CASSFGRGYEQYF. The CDR3 DNA follows: TGTGCCAGCTCATTCGGCAGGGGATACGAGCAGTACTTC. The full variable domain, completed using reference TRBV18 and TRBJ2-7, is NAGVMQNPRHLVRRRGQEARLRCSPMKGHSHVYWYRQLPEEGLKFMVYLQKENIIDESGMPKERFSAEFPKEGPSILRIQQVVRGDSAAYFCASSFGRGYEQYFGPGTRLTVT.

The chain is built from TRBV4-1 and TRBJ2-2, with no clear D. Germline CDR1 reads MGHRA; CDR2 reads YSYEKL. The CDR3 is made up of 16 amino acids. Trimming took off 0 bases at V and 2 bases at J, with 10 bases between the two ends. CDR3 bases: TGCGCCAGCAGCCAAGAGATAGGGTTAAACACCGGGGAGCTGTTTTTT. Residues: CASSQEIGLNTGELFF.

J is TRBJ2-6 and V is TRBV12-5; D is perhaps TRBD2 (5 bases). V lost 0 bases and J 2 bases, leaving 14 bases between the germline ends. The CDR3 totals 18 residues. The germline V gene encodes CDR1 LGHNT and CDR2 FRNRAP. The CDR3 is CASGLVRPGITGANVLTF. The CDR3 region has the DNA TGTGCTAGTGGTTTGGTACGCCCGGGAATCACTGGGGCCAACGTCCTGACTTTC.